The rows below give T cell receptor beta chains drawn from one sample of a study of technical replicates of blood from a few donors. TCRdb's copy holds only in-frame clones and misses some; the assay was immunoSEQ multiplex PCR. The table lists 85,000 to 100,000 clones, nearly 97% of them singletons, with less than 0.25% in the top ten. The sequenced material came from T cells isolated from PBMCs. The receptor set was obtained from a human donor in good health. Each CDR3 is given with its conserved first and last residue. Fields, in order: CDR3 length, D gene, V gene, J gene, clone size, CDR3 DNA, CDR3 protein. The D gene is left open where the match is weak. Size is omitted from some rows. Given values are once, few, many or a class for expanded clones.

>17|TRBD1|TRBV7-2|TRBJ1-5|once
TGTGCCAGCAGCTTAGGCGGGACAGGGGGCCCCAATCAGCCCCAGCATTTT
CASSLGGTGGPNQPQHF
>17|.|TRBV6-1|TRBJ1-1|.
TGTGCCAGCAGTGATCCTACAGGATTGTCCATGAACACTGAAGCTTTCTTT
CASSDPTGLSMNTEAFF
>18|TRBD2|TRBV4-2|TRBJ2-2|.
TGTGCCAGCAGCCAAGATGTCGTGGTAGCGGGGACCACCGGGGAGCTGTTTTTT
CASSQDVVVAGTTGELFF
>14|.|TRBV6-1|TRBJ1-5|.
TGTGCCAGCAGTGAAGGCGGGGTTTCTCAGCCCCAGCATTTT
CASSEGGVSQPQHF
>16|TRBD1|TRBV5-8|TRBJ2-7|.
TGTGCCAGCAGCTTCCTCAGACAGGGTACTTACTACGAGCAGTACTTC
CASSFLRQGTYYEQYF
>16|TRBD2|TRBV7-3|TRBJ2-1|.
TGTGCCAGCAGCTTAGACCCCAGCGGGAACTACAATGAGCAGTTCTTC
CASSLDPSGNYNEQFF
>11|.|TRBV2|TRBJ1-1|.
TGTGCCAGCAGTGAAAACAGTCCAGCTTTCTTT
CASSENSPAFF
>13|TRBD1|TRBV6-5|TRBJ2-7|once
TGTGCCGTAAGGACAGGGATATCCTACGAGCAGTACTTC
CAVRTGISYEQYF
>15|TRBD1|TRBV5-6|TRBJ1-1|.
TGTGCCAGCAGCTTCGGCCAGGGGGCGTACACTGAAGCTTTCTTT
CASSFGQGAYTEAFF
>14|.|TRBV19|TRBJ2-7|.
TGTGCCAGTTCGGTTAAGATATCCTCCTACGAGCAGTACTTC
CASSVKISSYEQYF
>14|.|TRBV9|TRBJ1-3|.
TGTGCCAGCAGCAAACAACAGGTTGGAAACACCATATATTTT
CASSKQQVGNTIYF
>16|.|TRBV18|TRBJ1-1|.
TGTGCCAGCTCACCGGGGGGTTCTTTGGGGAACACTGAAGCTTTCTTT
CASSPGGSLGNTEAFF
>19|.|TRBV30|TRBJ2-2|.
TGTGCCTGGAACCCACCCATTCAGGGGCTAGAGGAGTACACCGGGGAGCTGTTTTTT
CAWNPPIQGLEEYTGELFF
>14|TRBD1|TRBV19|TRBJ1-5|.
TGTGCCAGTAGTATCAGGGGGCTGTATCAGCCCCAGCATTTT
CASSIRGLYQPQHF
>12|.|TRBV7-6|TRBJ1-1|.
TGTGCCAGCAGCTTGGTAGGGGGTGAGGCTTTCTTT
CASSLVGGEAFF
>16|.|TRBV5-5|TRBJ2-7|.
TGTGCCAGCAGCTCAATTGACAGGTTCCGCAACTACGAGCAGTACTTC
CASSSIDRFRNYEQYF
>14|.|TRBV19|TRBJ2-1|.
TGTGCCAGTAGTATAGACAGGCAGCCTTTTGCGCAGTTCTTC
CASSIDRQPFAQFF
>11|TRBD2|TRBV20-1|TRBJ2-7|.
TGCAGTGTGGGGGGGAGGAGGGAGCAGTACTTC
CSVGGRREQYF
>20|TRBD1|TRBV19|TRBJ1-2|.
TGTGCCAGTAGTACCCCTACTGGACAGGGGCTTCACTCGGGCGGCTATGGCTACACCTTC
CASSTPTGQGLHSGGYGYTF
>14|.|TRBV18|TRBJ2-7|.
TGTGCCAGCTCACCACCGTCAGGTTATCGTGAGCAGTACTTC
CASSPPSGYREQYF
>13|.|TRBV29-1|TRBJ1-2|.
TGCAGCGTTGAAGATGGACACAACTATGGCTACACCTTC
CSVEDGHNYGYTF
>13|TRBD1|TRBV10-1|TRBJ1-6|few
TGCGCCAGCAGGGGACAGGGAAATTCACCCCTCCACTTT
CASRGQGNSPLHF
>11|.|TRBV10-3|TRBJ2-7|.
TGTGCCATCATGCGAGGGAGCGAGCAGTACTTC
CAIMRGSEQYF
>16|.|TRBV19|TRBJ1-5|.
TGTGCCAGTAGTATTAACAGTCACCGTTCTAATCAGCCCCAGCATTTT
CASSINSHRSNQPQHF
>15|.|TRBV4-1|TRBJ1-5|.
TGCGCCAGCAGCCAAGAAGGAGGCCTCGGGCAGCCCCAGCATTTT
CASSQEGGLGQPQHF
>10|.|TRBV28|TRBJ1-1|few
TGTGCCAGCAGTGACTCCGAAGCTTTCTTT
CASSDSEAFF
>13|.|TRBV11-2|TRBJ2-3|.
TGTGCCAGCAGTCCTTATCGGGATGATACGCAGTATTTT
CASSPYRDDTQYF
>15|TRBD1|TRBV9|TRBJ1-1|.
TGTGCCAGCAGCGTCGGGGGGGACAGGAACACTGAAGCTTTCTTT
CASSVGGDRNTEAFF
>11|.|TRBV7-2|TRBJ2-1|once
TGTGCCAGCAGCCCGTATGATGAGCAGTTCTTC
CASSPYDEQFF
>16|TRBD2|TRBV5-1|TRBJ2-5|.
TGCGCCAGCAGCTTGGCTGGGAGGGGTGACCAAGAGACCCAGTACTTC
CASSLAGRGDQETQYF
>14|.|TRBV9|TRBJ2-5|.
TGTGCCAGCAGCGTAGGGGGAGACCAAGAGACCCAGTACTTC
CASSVGGDQETQYF
>14|.|TRBV9|TRBJ2-4|.
TGTGCCAGCAGCGTCGGATCGGAGTTGGTAATTCAGTACTTC
CASSVGSELVIQYF
>16|.|TRBV4-1|TRBJ2-1|.
TGCGCCAGCAGCCAAGAAGCGGACAGCTCCTACAATGAGCAGTTCTTC
CASSQEADSSYNEQFF
>12|.|TRBV7-8|TRBJ1-3|.
TGTGCCAGCAGCTTAGGTCAAAACACCATATATTTT
CASSLGQNTIYF
>13|.|TRBV5-5|TRBJ1-2|once
TGTGCCAGCAGCCATGGGGGGAACTATGGCTACACCTTC
CASSHGGNYGYTF
>15|TRBD1|TRBV12-5|TRBJ2-5|.
TGTGCTAGTGGTTTGGTAATAGGGGGCCTGGAGACCCAGTACTTC
CASGLVIGGLETQYF
>14|.|TRBV21-1|TRBJ2-5|.
TGTGCCAGCGAACAGCCAGCGGGAGGGGAGACCCAGTACTTC
CASEQPAGGETQYF
>17|.|TRBV5-1|TRBJ2-1|.
TGCGCCAGCAGCTTGATAACTTCCGGGACACCTTCCAATGAGCAGTTCTTC
CASSLITSGTPSNEQFF
>15|TRBD1|TRBV10-2|TRBJ1-4|.
TGCGCCAGCAGTGGGACAGGGGGCAAGGATGAAAAACTGTTTTTT
CASSGTGGKDEKLFF
>14|TRBD1|TRBV13|TRBJ2-1|.
TGTGCCAGCAGCTTAGGCCCCGGGACAGTTGAGCAGTTCTTC
CASSLGPGTVEQFF
>12|.|TRBV7-8|TRBJ2-1|.
TGTGCCACACAACCGGGACTCAATGAGCAGTTCTTC
CATQPGLNEQFF
>14|.|TRBV4-1|TRBJ2-1|.
TGCGCCAGCAGCCAAGAGCGTTACGAGGATGAGCAGTTCTTC
CASSQERYEDEQFF
>13|.|TRBV29-1|TRBJ2-1|.
TGCAGCGTGATATCACTAGCCTACAATGAGCAGTTCTTC
CSVISLAYNEQFF
>14|TRBD1|TRBV5-6|TRBJ1-2|.
TGTGCCAGCAGCTATGGACAGGGCTTCTATGGCTACACCTTC
CASSYGQGFYGYTF
>15|.|TRBV28|TRBJ2-3|.
TGTGCCAGCAGCCTCTTCGCGACTAGCACAGATACGCAGTATTTT
CASSLFATSTDTQYF
>16|.|TRBV9|TRBJ1-1|.
TGTGCCAGCAGCGTAGTTGGAGCGGGACAAGGGGTTATGGCTTTCTTT
CASSVVGAGQGVMAFF
>16|TRBD1|TRBV5-1|TRBJ2-5|.
TGCGCCAGCAGCTTGTTTGGGGACAGGGGGACAGAGACCCAGTACTTC
CASSLFGDRGTETQYF
>13|.|TRBV5-1|TRBJ2-5|.
TGCGCCAGCAGCTGGGTAGGGGAAGAGACCCAGTACTTC
CASSWVGEETQYF